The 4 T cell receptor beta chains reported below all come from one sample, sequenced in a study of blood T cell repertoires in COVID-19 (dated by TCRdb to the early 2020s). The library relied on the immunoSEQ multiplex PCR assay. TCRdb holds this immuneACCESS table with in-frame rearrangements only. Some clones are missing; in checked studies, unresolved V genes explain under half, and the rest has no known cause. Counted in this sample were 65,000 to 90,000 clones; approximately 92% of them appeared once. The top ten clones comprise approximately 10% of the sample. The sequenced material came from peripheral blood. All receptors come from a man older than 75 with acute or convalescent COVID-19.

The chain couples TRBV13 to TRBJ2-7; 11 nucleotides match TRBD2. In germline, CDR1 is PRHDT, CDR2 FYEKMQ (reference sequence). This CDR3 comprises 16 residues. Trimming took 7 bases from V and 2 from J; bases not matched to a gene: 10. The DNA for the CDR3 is TGTGCCAGCACCAGGATGGGGACTAGCGGCGCCTACGAGCAGTACTTC. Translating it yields CASTRMGTSGAYEQYF.

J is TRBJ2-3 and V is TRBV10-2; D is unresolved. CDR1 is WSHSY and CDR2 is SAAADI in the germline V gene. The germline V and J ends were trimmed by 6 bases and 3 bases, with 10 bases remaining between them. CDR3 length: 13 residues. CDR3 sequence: CASSLTWTDTQYF. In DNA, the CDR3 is TGCGCCAGCAGCCTTACTTGGACAGATACGCAGTATTTT.

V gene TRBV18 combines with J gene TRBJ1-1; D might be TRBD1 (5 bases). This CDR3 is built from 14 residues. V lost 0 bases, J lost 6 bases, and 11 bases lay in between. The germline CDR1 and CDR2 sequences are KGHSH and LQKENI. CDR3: CASSPPGVYAEAFF. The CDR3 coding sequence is TGTGCCAGCTCACCACCAGGGGTTTACGCTGAAGCTTTCTTT. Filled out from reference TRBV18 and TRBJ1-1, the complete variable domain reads NAGVMQNPRHLVRRRGQEARLRCSPMKGHSHVYWYRQLPEEGLKFMVYLQKENIIDESGMPKERFSAEFPKEGPSILRIQQVVRGDSAAYFCASSPPGVYAEAFFGQGTRLTVV.

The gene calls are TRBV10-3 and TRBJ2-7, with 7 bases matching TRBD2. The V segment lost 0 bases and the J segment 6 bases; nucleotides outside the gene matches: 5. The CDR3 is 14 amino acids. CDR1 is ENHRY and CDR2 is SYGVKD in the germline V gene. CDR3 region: CAISESRGTIEQYF. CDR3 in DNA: TGTGCCATCAGTGAGTCGCGGGGGACGATCGAGCAGTACTTC.